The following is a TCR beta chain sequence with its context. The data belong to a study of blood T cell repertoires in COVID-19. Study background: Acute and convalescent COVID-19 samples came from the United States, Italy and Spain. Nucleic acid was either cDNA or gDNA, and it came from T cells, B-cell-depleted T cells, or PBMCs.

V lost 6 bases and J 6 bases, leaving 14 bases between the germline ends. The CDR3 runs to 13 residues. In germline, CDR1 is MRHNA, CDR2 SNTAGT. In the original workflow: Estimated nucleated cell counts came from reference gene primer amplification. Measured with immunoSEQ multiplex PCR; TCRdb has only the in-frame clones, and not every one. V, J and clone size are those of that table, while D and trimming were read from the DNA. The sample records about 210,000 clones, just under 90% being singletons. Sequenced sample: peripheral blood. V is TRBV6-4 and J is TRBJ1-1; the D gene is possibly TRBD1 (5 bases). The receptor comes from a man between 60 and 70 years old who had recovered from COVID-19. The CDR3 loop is CASRSEWGAEAFF. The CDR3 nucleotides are TGTGCCAGCAGGTCTGAGTGGGGGGCTGAAGCTTTCTTT.